The source of this T cell receptor (beta chain) is a study of glioma-infiltrating T cells after dendritic cell vaccination. Study-wide background: Autologous tumor lysate-pulsed dendritic cell vaccination was given between the early 2000s and the early 2010s. Autologous tumor lysate was loaded overnight onto monocyte-derived dendritic cells grown seven days with IL-4 and GM-CSF.

General study points: Higher pretreatment TIL content predicted longer progression-free time and survival.

Primers: 60 V beta forward and 13 J beta reverse. Sequencing used immunoSEQ multiplex PCR; TCRdb keeps in-frame clones, though not all of them. The sample lists tens of thousands of clones; about 85% were seen once. This clone has only one observation. Its specificity is unknown. The length of the CDR3 is 15 residues. V trimming: 5 bases; J trimming: 7 bases; junction bases outside the gene matches: 8. Germline V gene lookup returns CDR1 SEHNR and CDR2 FQNEAQ (reference sequence). The chain recombines TRBV7-9 with TRBJ1-1; 12 bases agree with TRBD1. This clonotype was obtained from a human donor with glioblastoma. Sequencing was performed on blood, taken before dendritic cell vaccination. CDR3 sequence: CASSRSGTGGIEAFF. The CDR3 DNA sequence: TGTGCCAGCAGCCGTTCCGGGACAGGGGGCATTGAAGCTTTCTTT.